Presented here are 18 T cell receptor beta chains from one specimen sequenced in a study of CD8+CD57+ T cells in acquired aplastic anemia. For CDR3 and TCR beta VDJ profiling, genomic DNA was the template used. In TCRdb, the reads were re-called with MiXCR into one record per CDR3 protein. The repertoire holds roughly 200,000 distinct CDR3 sequences, 61% seen once, with 25% to 30% in the top ten. The sample taken for sequencing was sorted CD4+, CD8+, or CD8+CD57+ T cells (not recorded which) from PBMCs. These receptors originate from a human donor in good health.

This clonotype has a handful of counts. The rearrangement uses TRBV20-1 and TRBJ1-2; D call uncertain. Between the trimmed V and J ends, which lost 0 bases and 8 bases, there was a span of 7 bases. The CDR3 is made up of 11 amino acids. Germline V gene sequence: CDR1 DFQATT, CDR2 SNEGSKA (reference sequence). CDR3 region: CSARDRTGYTF. In nucleotides, the CDR3 is TGCAGTGCTAGAGATAGGACGGGCTACACCTTC.

The chain recombines TRBV4-2 with TRBJ2-7; 9 nucleotides match TRBD1. The CDR3 spans 15 residues. Losses at the gene ends were 0 bases for V and 4 bases for J; bases not matched to a gene: 4. Germline CDR1 is LGHNA and CDR2 is YNFKEQ. The CDR3 DNA sequence: TGTGCCAGCAGCCAAGATGGACAGGGGAGATACGAGCAGTACTTC. Protein: CASSQDGQGRYEQYF.

This chain links TRBV10-3 with TRBJ2-7; 8 bases are a match to TRBD1. Germline CDR1 and CDR2: ENHRY and SYGVKD. The trim removed 5 bases at V and 4 bases at J, leaving 10 bases unmatched. The CDR3 length is 15 residues. CDR3 DNA sequence: TGTGCCATCAGTCCGCAGGGGGCAGTCGGGTACGAGCAGTACTTC. Residues: CAISPQGAVGYEQYF.

The chain uses TRBV6-6 and TRBJ2-1; possibly TRBD2 for D (6 bases). Germline V lookup: CDR1 MNHNY, CDR2 SVGAGI (reference sequence). The germline V and J ends were trimmed by 10 bases and 8 bases, with 21 bases remaining between them. CDR3 size: 14 residues. CDR3 loop: CATGDWAASDEQFF. The CDR3 region has the DNA TGTGCCACCGGGGACTGGGCGGCTAGCGATGAGCAGTTCTTC.

This clonotype was picked up a small number of times. The chain has TRBV28 and TRBJ2-7; TRBD1 matches at 9 bases. The CDR3 has 14 amino acids. J was trimmed by 3 bases and V by 5 bases; bases with no gene match: 5. CDR1 is MDHEN and CDR2 is SYDVKM in the germline V gene. CDR3 bases: TGTGCCAGCAGTATCCGGGACAGGGTCTACGAGCAGTACTTC. Its protein is CASSIRDRVYEQYF.

The rearrangement uses TRBV7-9 and TRBJ1-2; a possible D gene is TRBD1 (6 bases). Looked up from germline, CDR1 is SEHNR and CDR2 is FQNEAQ (reference sequence). This CDR3 comprises 15 residues. V dropped 3 bases and J dropped 0 bases, with 11 bases sitting between them. CDR3 DNA sequence: TGTGCCAGCAGCTTTGAAACAGGGCCTAACTATGGCTACACCTTC. This sequence encodes CASSFETGPNYGYTF. Together with reference TRBV7-9 and TRBJ1-2, the CDR3 gives the full variable domain: DTGVSQNPRHKITKRGQNVTFRCDPISEHNRLYWYRQTLGQGPEFLTYFQNEAQLEKSRLLSDRFSAERPKGSFSTLEIQRTEQGDSAMYLCASSFETGPNYGYTFGSGTRLTVV.

The CDR3 loop is CASSPLAVSTDTQYF. The CDR3 bases are TGTGCCAGCAGCCCGCTAGCGGTAAGCACAGATACGCAGTATTTT. The chain is built from TRBV7-9 and TRBJ2-3; 7 bases line up with TRBD2. The CDR3 has 15 amino acids. CDR1 and CDR2 (germline): SEHNR, FQNEAQ (reference sequence). The V segment lost 5 bases and the J segment 0 bases; nucleotides outside the gene matches: 5.

The table lists this clonotype with many counts. V and J are TRBV11-3 and TRBJ2-2; 9 bases fit TRBD1. J gave up 0 bases and V 6 bases, and 2 bases lay outside the gene matches. The length of the CDR3 is 15 residues. Germline V gene data show CDR1 as SGHNT and CDR2 as YENEEA. The CDR3 DNA sequence: TGTGCCAGCAGTGGGGACAGGGCGAACACCGGGGAGCTGTTTTTT. This translates into CASSGDRANTGELFF.

V gene TRBV2 combines with J gene TRBJ1-5; TRBD1 is a possible D gene (5 bases). V lost 8 bases, J lost 3 bases, and 8 bases lay in between. In germline, CDR1 is SNHLY, CDR2 FYNNEI. The CDR3 covers 12 residues. Written as DNA, the CDR3 is TGTGCCAGCGGGGGAAACAATCAGCCCCAGCATTTT. Its protein is CASGGNNQPQHF. Using reference TRBV2 and TRBJ1-5 for the parts outside the CDR3, the full variable domain is EPEVTQTPSHQVTQMGQEVILRCVPISNHLYFYWYRQILGQKVEFLVSFYNNEISEKSEIFDDQFSVERPDGSNFTLKIRSTKLEDSAMYFCASGGNNQPQHFGDGTRLSIL.

This clonotype turned up a few times. At one of its ends the junction is not consistent with the germline gene, which may arise from a read error. The chain is built from TRBV7-7 and TRBJ2-1; 9 nucleotides line up with TRBD2. Germline V gene lookup returns CDR1 SSHAT and CDR2 FNYEAQ (reference sequence). The CDR3 length is 15 residues. The CDR3 DNA reads as TGTGCTAGCAGCTTAGGCGGGAGGGTTAACAATGAGCAGTTCTTC. Amino acid sequence: CASSLGGRVNNEQFF.

V is TRBV5-6 and J is TRBJ2-2; D possibly corresponds to TRBD2 (6 bases). V gave up 7 bases and J gave up 8 bases, with 9 bases separating them. Germline values: CDR1 SGHDT, CDR2 YYEEEE. This CDR3 is 11 amino acids long. The CDR3 region is CASGGSGELFF. The CDR3 coding sequence is TGTGCCAGCGGGGGGAGTGGGGAGCTGTTTTTT.

In its sample, this clonotype was seen many times. The rearrangement links TRBV15 to TRBJ2-3; 8 positions match TRBD1. Unmatched junction bases numbered 8, after V lost 10 bases and J lost 5 bases. CDR1 and CDR2 (germline): LNHNV, YYDKDF (reference sequence). The CDR3 has 13 amino acids. The CDR3, as DNA: TGTGCCATCCGGGACAGGCCAGAAGATACGCAGTATTTT. This translates into CAIRDRPEDTQYF.

The V call is TRBV2, the J call TRBJ2-2; 11 nucleotides match TRBD2. The CDR3 sequence is 15 residues long. Trimming at V came to 6 bases and at J to 3 bases, leaving 3 bases not matched to a gene. Germline values: CDR1 SNHLY, CDR2 FYNNEI. The CDR3 region has the DNA TGTGCCAGCAGCGGGACTAGCGGTTACACCGGGGAGCTGTTTTTT. It encodes CASSGTSGYTGELFF.

The chain carries TRBV2 and TRBJ2-1, with no clear D. V was shortened by 4 bases and J by 1 base, with 5 bases between the two germline ends. From germline, CDR1 is SNHLY and CDR2 FYNNEI. CDR3 size: 13 residues. The CDR3, as DNA: TGTGCCAGCAGTGCTGAGTCCTACAATGAGCAGTTCTTC. Translation gives CASSAESYNEQFF.

This clonotype was observed many times. The V call is TRBV7-9, the J call TRBJ2-7, with 8 nucleotides matching TRBD2. CDR3 length: 16 amino acids. The ends lost 4 bases at V and 3 bases at J; junction bases unmatched: 11. Germline CDR1 SEHNR, CDR2 FQNEAQ (reference sequence). CDR3 residues: CASSSSTRGEVYEQYF. In DNA, the CDR3 is TGTGCCAGCAGCTCCTCGACGCGGGGGGAAGTCTACGAGCAGTACTTC.

This clonotype has only a few counts. It may be a read error: a sequence one base away is much more abundant. V is TRBV9 and J is TRBJ1-1, with TRBD1 matching 7 bases. The CDR3 loop spans 15 amino acids. Germline V gene data show CDR1 as SGDLS and CDR2 as YYNGEE. J gave up 4 bases and V 0 bases, and 6 bases lay outside the gene matches. CDR3: CASSVEGAVSTEAFF. The CDR3 nucleotides are TGTGCCAGCAGCGTAGAGGGGGCCGTGAGCACTGAAGCTTTCTTT. The complete variable domain, with remaining parts taken from reference TRBV9 and TRBJ1-1, reads DSGVTQTPKHLITATGQRVTLRCSPRSGDLSVYWYQQSLDQGLQFLIQYYNGEERAKGNILERFSAQQFPDLHSELNLSSLELGDSALYFCASSVEGAVSTEAFFGQGTRLTVV.

This chain links TRBV6-4 with TRBJ1-6; no firm D call. Germline V gene lookup returns CDR1 MRHNA and CDR2 SNTAGT. This CDR3 region has 13 residues. Trimming removed 6 bases from V and 11 bases from J, with 14 bases in between. The CDR3, as DNA: TGTGCCAGCAGCCCAGGAGCCTCGACACCCCTCCACTTT. It yields the protein CASSPGASTPLHF.

This clonotype came up a few times. V gene TRBV7-2 combines with J gene TRBJ2-1; TRBD1 matches 7 bases. Per the germline V gene, CDR1 is SGHTA and CDR2 is FQGNSA. The CDR3 runs to 16 residues. Trimming took 4 bases from V and 7 from J; bases not matched to a gene: 13. DNA of the CDR3: TGTGCCAGCAGCTCAACACGACAGGGTAGACTGAATGAGCAGTTCTTC. Amino acids: CASSSTRQGRLNEQFF.